The source of this T cell receptor beta chain is a study of T-cell reconstitution after alpha-beta-depleted transplantation in children. This clonotype was recorded a few times. Unique molecular identifiers were used in preparing the TCRbeta library. In TCRdb, the PCR reads were re-called with MiXCR into one record per CDR3 protein. The sample contains hundreds of thousands of distinct CDR3 sequences, around a sixth of which appear only once. Sequences were derived from PBMCs from the stem cell graft donor, sampled from the stem cell graft. The receptor was isolated from a human donor who donated a stem cell graft to a child with acute myeloid leukemia.

The CDR3: CSVEDPTGGQAYEQYF. As DNA, the CDR3 is TGCAGCGTTGAAGACCCGACAGGGGGCCAGGCCTACGAGCAGTACTTC. The chain couples TRBV29-1 to TRBJ2-7, with 10 bases lining up with TRBD1. The V gene's germline CDR1 is SQVTM and CDR2 ANQGSEA. Trimming took 0 bases from V and 2 from J; bases not matched to a gene: 7. The CDR3 runs to 16 residues.